Given below is one T cell receptor beta chain in context. Its target is not known. The repertoire was sequenced with immunoSEQ multiplex PCR; TCRdb's copy has only in-frame clones and lacks some. This table holds around 690,000 clones, less than 95% found once. This sample stems from a study of shared clonotypes between healthy human individuals. The CDR3 runs to 14 residues. Germline V gives CDR1 LNHDA, CDR2 SQIVND (reference sequence). V was shortened by 7 bases and J by 0 bases, with 9 bases between the two germline ends. Overall study findings and caveats: Clonotypes not shared had lower generation probabilities than those common to all four donors. Researchers found naive subsets generally carried larger estimated richness than memory subsets.

Sequenced input: memory CD8+ T cells from PBMCs. The sample's subset: CD45RO+ cells pooled with CCR7-negative TemRA cells. The genes are TRBV19 and TRBJ1-4; D is ambiguous. This sequence originates from a man between 18 and 35 years old in good health. Some clones in this sample may be carry-over from other donors' samples. The CDR3 DNA sequence: TGTGCCAGTACTCGAGCCGCAACTAATGAAAAACTGTTTTTT. This gives the protein CASTRAATNEKLFF.